This TCR beta chain originates from a study of blood T cells in healthy people across ages. Then a second PCR, running about 6 to 11 cycles, was carried out with a sample-barcoded 5' primer and a J-beta primer mix. TCRdb re-derived calls from the 5' RACE reads in MiXCR, one entry per CDR3 protein. The repertoire consists of about 1,400,000 distinct CDR3 sequences, with approximately 63% occurring once and the leading ten covering about 6.7%. The V gene lost 0 bases and the J gene lost 8 bases, with 11 bases spanning the gap. The CDR3 runs to 14 residues. Germline lookup yields CDR1 MNHNY and CDR2 SVGAGI (reference sequence).

V usage is TRBV6-6 and J usage is TRBJ2-1, with TRBD2 as a possible D gene (6 bases). The clonotype was recovered from a man aged 18 to 29 in good health. The sequenced sample was blood. In nucleotides, the CDR3 is TGTGCCAGCAGTTACTCGGGGGGAATCGATGAGCAGTTCTTC. It specifies CASSYSGGIDEQFF.